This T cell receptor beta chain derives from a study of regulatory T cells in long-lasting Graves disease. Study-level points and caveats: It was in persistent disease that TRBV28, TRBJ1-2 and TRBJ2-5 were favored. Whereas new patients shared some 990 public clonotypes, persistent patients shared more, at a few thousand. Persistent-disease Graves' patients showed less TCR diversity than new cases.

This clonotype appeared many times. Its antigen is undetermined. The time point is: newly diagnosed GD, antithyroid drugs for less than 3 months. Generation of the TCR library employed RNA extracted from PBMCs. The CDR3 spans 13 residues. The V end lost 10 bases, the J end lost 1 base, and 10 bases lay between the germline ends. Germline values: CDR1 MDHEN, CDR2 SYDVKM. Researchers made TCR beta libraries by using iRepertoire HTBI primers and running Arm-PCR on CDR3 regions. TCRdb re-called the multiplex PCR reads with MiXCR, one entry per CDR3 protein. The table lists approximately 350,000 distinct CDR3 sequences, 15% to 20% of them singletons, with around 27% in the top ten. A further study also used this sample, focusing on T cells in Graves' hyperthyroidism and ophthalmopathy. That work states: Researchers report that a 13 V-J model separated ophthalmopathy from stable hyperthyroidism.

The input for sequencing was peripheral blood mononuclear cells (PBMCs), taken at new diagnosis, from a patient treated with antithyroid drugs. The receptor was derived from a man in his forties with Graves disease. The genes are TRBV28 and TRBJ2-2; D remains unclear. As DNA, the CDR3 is TGTGCCACCAAGTCCCAGAACACCGGGGAGCTGTTTTTT. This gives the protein CATKSQNTGELFF.